The 5 T cell receptor beta chains given below trace back to one sample, sequenced in a study of T cells in Graves' hyperthyroidism and ophthalmopathy. RNA transcripts served as the template for amplifying TCR beta CDR3 regions. RT-PCR in the first round (using the HTBI primer set) targeted the TCR CDR3. TCRdb ran MiXCR on the multiplex PCR reads and lists one entry per CDR3 protein. The repertoire holds a few hundred thousand distinct CDR3 sequences, with about 17% as singletons. The specimen was blood. The receptor source for this set is a man between 40 and 49 years old with Graves' hyperthyroidism.

This clonotype was seen many times. The chain couples TRBV18 to TRBJ2-1; D call uncertain. CDR3 length: 15 residues. Trimming cost V 3 bases and J 10 bases, with 19 bases left between them. Germline CDR1 is KGHSH and CDR2 is LQKENI. The CDR3 loop is CASSPGGRAQEEQFF. The DNA of the CDR3 is TGTGCCAGCTCACCGGGTGGAAGGGCCCAAGAGGAGCAGTTCTTC.

This clonotype was detected many times. The chain carries TRBV2 and TRBJ2-1; 7 positions match TRBD2. J was trimmed by 3 bases and V by 6 bases; bases with no gene match: 8. Germline CDR1 reads SNHLY; CDR2 reads FYNNEI. There are 15 residues in the CDR3. CDR3 sequence reads: CASSGDYRSYNEQFF. In nucleotides, the CDR3 is TGTGCCAGCAGCGGGGACTACCGAAGCTACAATGAGCAGTTCTTC.

Many counts were recorded for this clonotype. This CDR3 is CASSPDWRGANEQFF. The CDR3 region has the DNA TGTGCCAGCAGTCCAGACTGGCGGGGGGCCAATGAGCAGTTCTTC. This chain connects TRBV6-1 to TRBJ2-1; TRBD2 agrees at 8 bases. CDR1 and CDR2 from the germline V gene are MNHNS and SASEGT. After removal of 5 bases from V and 6 bases from J, the junction contained 9 bases not matched to a gene. The CDR3 has 15 amino acids.

The sample holds a few counts of this clonotype. The chain links TRBV7-2 to TRBJ2-7; no clear D gene. The CDR3 loop spans 17 amino acids. V lost 1 base and J lost 0, with 16 bases in between. Germline values: CDR1 SGHTA, CDR2 FQGNSA. The CDR3 coding sequence is TGTGCCAGCAGCTTAGGAAACAGCCACCCGGACTCCTACGAGCAGTACTTC. Protein: CASSLGNSHPDSYEQYF.

V usage is TRBV20-1 and J usage is TRBJ2-5, with 11 bases matching TRBD2. Unmatched junction bases numbered 4, after V lost 3 bases and J lost 4 bases. CDR1 and CDR2 (germline): DFQATT, SNEGSKA (reference sequence). The CDR3 is 14 amino acids. CDR3 sequence reads: CSASDLAGGETQYF. CDR3 nucleotide sequence: TGCAGTGCTAGCGACCTAGCGGGAGGAGAGACCCAGTACTTC.